Here is one T cell receptor (beta chain) with its context. These data come from a study of OX40 agonist ivuxolimab in advanced cancers. Germline CDR1 is ENHRY and CDR2 is SYGVKD. The CDR3 consists of 12 residues. J lost 4 bases, V lost 5 bases, and 2 bases had no gene match. The assay was immunoSEQ multiplex PCR, and TCRdb's table has in-frame clones only and misses some. The table has 75,000 to 95,000 clones, about 80% seen once. This sample comprised CD4+ or CD8+ T cells sorted from blood, obtained in a trial of the OX40 agonist ivuxolimab. The TCR originated in an adult with an advanced solid tumor such as melanoma, head and neck, liver or kidney cancer. The chain joins TRBV10-3 to TRBJ2-7; TRBD1 agrees at 7 bases. CDR3 residues: CAISRQGYEQYF. CDR3 nucleotides: TGTGCCATCAGTAGACAGGGTTACGAGCAGTACTTC.